What follows are 6 T cell receptor beta chains derived from one specimen sequenced in a study of read filtering for tumor transcriptome and immune sequencing. Molecular barcoded adaptors covering alpha/delta and beta/gamma chains were used on 400 ng RNA. TCRdb reprocessed the reads with MiXCR, giving one entry per CDR3 protein. The data contain some 120,000 distinct CDR3 sequences, roughly 13% of them singletons. Source material: a population of CD138-negative cells sorted from bone marrow. The origin of the receptors is a donor aged 40 or over with multiple myeloma.

A note on this clonotype: This may be a read error, as it is one base from a much larger clone. The V call is TRBV20-1, the J call TRBJ2-1; weak D call: TRBD2 (6 bases). Germline V gene data show CDR1 as DFQATT and CDR2 as SNEGSKA (reference sequence). The length of the CDR3 is 11 residues. The CDR3 spells CGARLGNEQFF. DNA for the CDR3: TGCGGTGCTAGACTAGGGAATGAGCAGTTCTTC.

Of note for this clonotype: The junction shows a germline mismatch at one end, possibly a read error. V and J are TRBV11-2 and TRBJ2-7, with 10 bases aligning to TRBD1. The germline gives CDR1 SGHAT, CDR2 FQNNGV. This CDR3 region has 15 residues. The CDR3 here is CDSSLTGGALSEQYF. CDR3 nucleotides: TGTGACAGCAGTCTGACAGGGGGCGCGTTGTCCGAGCAGTACTTC. Drawing the rest from reference TRBV11-2 and TRBJ2-7, the complete variable domain is EAGVAQSPRYKIIEKRQSVAFWCNPISGHATLYWYQQILGQGPKLLIQFQNNGVVDDSQLPKDRFSAERLKGVDSTLKIQPAKLEDSAVYLCDSSLTGGALSEQYFGPGTRLTVT.

In this sample, this clonotype turned up many times. V usage is TRBV5-1 and J usage is TRBJ1-1; D is uncertain. The germline gives CDR1 SGHRS, CDR2 YFSETQ. The V and J ends lost 0 bases and 6 bases respectively, with 15 bases between them. The CDR3 is 15 residues long. The CDR3, as DNA: TGCGCCAGCAGCTTGGGGACCTTGATATCCGCTGAAGCTTTCTTT. Translating it yields CASSLGTLISAEAFF.

The table lists this clonotype with a few counts. This chain joins TRBV6-5 and TRBJ2-7; no reliable D call. Germline-derived CDR1 and CDR2 are MNHEY and SVGAGI. The CDR3 has 15 residues. The V gene lost 0 bases and the J gene lost 0 bases, with 9 bases spanning the gap. The DNA for the CDR3 is TGTGCCAGCAGTTACTCCGGGTTGAGCTCCTACGAGCAGTACTTC. Its protein is CASSYSGLSSYEQYF.

This clonotype was seen ten or more times. This sequence joins TRBV20-1 and TRBJ2-4; D is perhaps TRBD1 (6 bases). With 0 bases removed from V and 1 base from J, the gap between germline ends came to 10 bases. Germline V CDR1 and CDR2: DFQATT, SNEGSKA (reference sequence). This CDR3 is built from 15 residues. CDR3 sequence reads: CSARDPRGAKNIQYF. As DNA, the CDR3 is TGCAGTGCTAGAGACCCGAGGGGGGCCAAAAACATTCAGTACTTC.

This clonotype was counted between two and nine times. The V call is TRBV3-1, the J call TRBJ1-1; 7 positions match TRBD1. From germline, CDR1 is LGHDT and CDR2 YNNKEL (reference sequence). CDR3 length: 14 residues. J gave up 5 bases and V 6 bases, and 9 bases lay outside the gene matches. CDR3 loop: CASSRIDRVTEAFF. CDR3 in DNA: TGTGCCAGCAGTCGTATTGACAGGGTGACTGAAGCTTTCTTT.